A single sample gave rise to the 9 T cell receptor beta chains below, sequenced in a study of T-cell reconstitution after alpha-beta-depleted transplantation in children. TCRbeta library construction was performed incorporating unique molecular identifiers. TCRdb processed the PCR reads anew with MiXCR; each CDR3 protein has one entry. This table has about 150,000 distinct CDR3 sequences, around 10% appearing once. Here the sequenced sample was PBMCs, taken before TCRalphabeta/CD19-depleted stem cell transplant. The source of these receptors is a boy aged 2 to 9 with acute myeloid leukemia, due to receive a stem cell transplant.

This clonotype was detected a few times. The chain has TRBV2 and TRBJ2-5; 9 bases agree with TRBD1. Germline-derived CDR1 and CDR2 are SNHLY and FYNNEI. V was pared by 6 bases and J by 3 bases, with 8 bases of the junction left unmatched. The CDR3 has 15 amino acids. In DNA form, the CDR3 reads TGTGCCAGCAGGGATCCGGGACAGGGAAAAGAGACCCAGTACTTC. This translates into CASRDPGQGKETQYF.

This clonotype was recorded a few times. The genes are TRBV2 and TRBJ2-6; no clear D gene. V lost 6 bases to trimming and J lost 0 bases, with 6 bases between them. CDR3 size: 14 residues. Looked up from germline, CDR1 is SNHLY and CDR2 is FYNNEI. The CDR3 sequence is CASSQSSGANVLTF. For the CDR3, the DNA is TGTGCCAGCAGCCAAAGCTCTGGGGCCAACGTCCTGACTTTC.

To note about this clonotype: Without the conserved terminal phenylalanine or tryptophan, this CDR3 likely stems from a read error. V usage is TRBV12-3 or TRBV12-4 and J usage is TRBJ1-5; possibly TRBD1 for D (5 bases). The CDR3 spans 14 residues. Trimming left V 10 bases short and J 3 bases short, with 16 bases between. The CDR3 region has the DNA TGTGCCAACAGGCCGGGTTCACCCAATCAGCCCCAGCATTAT. Translation: CANRPGSPNQPQHY.

This clonotype was recorded many times. This chain joins TRBV5-1 and TRBJ2-3, with D perhaps TRBD1 or TRBD2 (5 bases each). CDR3 length: 14 amino acids. Germline V lookup: CDR1 SGHRS, CDR2 YFSETQ. V lost 0 bases and J lost 3, with 8 bases in between. The CDR3 coding sequence is TGCGCCAGCAGCTTGGGAGGGGCAACAGATACGCAGTATTTT. Protein sequence: CASSLGGATDTQYF.

Turning to this clonotype: A far larger clone is only one base removed, so a read error is likely. This chain links TRBV20-1 with TRBJ2-5; unclear D gene. This CDR3 has 10 amino acids. CDR1 DFQATT and CDR2 SNEGSKA come from the germline V gene (reference sequence). CDR3 sequence: CSASLETQHF. The CDR3 bases are TGCAGTGCTAGCTTAGAGACCCAGCACTTC.

This clonotype came up many times. The chain has TRBV27 and TRBJ2-3; no clear D. The germline CDR1 and CDR2 sequences are MNHEY and SMNVEV (reference sequence). V lost 4 bases and J lost 2, with 4 bases in between. The CDR3 has 12 residues. Here the CDR3 DNA reads TGTGCCAGCAGTTCGCCCACAGATACGCAGTATTTT. Its translation is CASSSPTDTQYF.

This clonotype was found many times. The V gene is TRBV5-1, the J gene TRBJ2-2, with D possibly matching TRBD2 (5 bases). CDR3 size: 16 residues. Germline CDR1 reads SGHRS; CDR2 reads YFSETQ. Trimming left V 4 bases short and J 0 bases short, with 13 bases between. The DNA for the CDR3 is TGCGCCAGCAGCCAGAGGGCGTACGCGAACACCGGGGAGCTGTTTTTT. Protein sequence: CASSQRAYANTGELFF.

At least ten counts were recorded for this clonotype. J is TRBJ2-3 and V is TRBV6-1; 10 bases are a match to TRBD1. The ends lost 4 bases at V and 7 bases at J; junction bases unmatched: 8. Germline V gene lookup returns CDR1 MNHNS and CDR2 SASEGT. CDR3 length: 15 amino acids. As DNA, the CDR3 is TGTGCCAGCAGTGCTGAGACAGGGGGCATGAATACGCAGTATTTT. Protein sequence: CASSAETGGMNTQYF.

Many counts were recorded for this clonotype. The V and J genes are TRBV28 and TRBJ2-2, with 7 bases fitting TRBD2. Unmatched junction bases numbered 5, after V lost 2 bases and J lost 5 bases. CDR1 is MDHEN and CDR2 is SYDVKM in the germline V gene. The CDR3 spans 15 residues. CDR3 DNA: TGTGCCAGCAGTTTAAGGCGGGAGTTGACCGGGGAGCTGTTTTTT. This codes for CASSLRRELTGELFF.